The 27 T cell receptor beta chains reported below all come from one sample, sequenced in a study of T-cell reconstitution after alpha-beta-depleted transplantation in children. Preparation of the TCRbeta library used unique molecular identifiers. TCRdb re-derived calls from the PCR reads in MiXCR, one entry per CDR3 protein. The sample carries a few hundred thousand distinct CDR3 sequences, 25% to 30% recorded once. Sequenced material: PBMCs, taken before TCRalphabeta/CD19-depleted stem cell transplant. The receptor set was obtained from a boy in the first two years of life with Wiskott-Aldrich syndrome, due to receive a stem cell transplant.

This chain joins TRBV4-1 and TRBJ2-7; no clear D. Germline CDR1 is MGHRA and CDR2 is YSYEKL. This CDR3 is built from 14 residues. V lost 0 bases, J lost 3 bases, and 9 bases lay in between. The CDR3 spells CASSQDRTDYEQYF. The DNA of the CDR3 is TGCGCCAGCAGCCAAGATCGCACCGACTACGAGCAGTACTTC.

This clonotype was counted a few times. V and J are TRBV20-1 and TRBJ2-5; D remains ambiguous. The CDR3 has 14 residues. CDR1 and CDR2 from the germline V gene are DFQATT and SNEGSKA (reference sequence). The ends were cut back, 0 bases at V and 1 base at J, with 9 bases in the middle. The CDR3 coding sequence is TGCAGTGCTAGAGATAGGCACGGCCAAGAGACCCAGTACTTC. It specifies CSARDRHGQETQYF.

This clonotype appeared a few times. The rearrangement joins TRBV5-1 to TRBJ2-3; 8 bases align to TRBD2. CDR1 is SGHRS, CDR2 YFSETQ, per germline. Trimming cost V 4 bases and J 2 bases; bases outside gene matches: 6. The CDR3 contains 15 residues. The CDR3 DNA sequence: TGCGCCAGCAGCCTTAGCGGGAAGTACACAGATACGCAGTATTTT. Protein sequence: CASSLSGKYTDTQYF.

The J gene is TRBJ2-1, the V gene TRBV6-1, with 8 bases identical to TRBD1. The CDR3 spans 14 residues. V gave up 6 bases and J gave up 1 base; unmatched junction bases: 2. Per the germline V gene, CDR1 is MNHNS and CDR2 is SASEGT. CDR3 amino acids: CASSNRGSYNEQFF. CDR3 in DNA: TGTGCCAGCAGCAACAGGGGGTCCTACAATGAGCAGTTCTTC.

In DNA, the CDR3 is TGTGCCAGCAGACCCAACTGGTGGGACATTCAGTACTTC. This sequence encodes CASRPNWWDIQYF. This chain links TRBV7-8 with TRBJ2-4; D is ambiguous. V shed 6 bases and J shed 8 bases, with 14 bases lying between them. CDR3 length equals 13 residues. Germline CDR1 is SGHVS and CDR2 is FQNEAQ.

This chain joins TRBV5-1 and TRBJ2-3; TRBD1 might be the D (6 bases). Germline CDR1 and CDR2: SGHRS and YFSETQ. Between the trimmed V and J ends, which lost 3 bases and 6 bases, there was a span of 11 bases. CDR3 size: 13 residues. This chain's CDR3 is CASSSTGPDTQYF. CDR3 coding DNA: TGCGCCAGCAGCTCCACAGGGCCCGATACGCAGTATTTT. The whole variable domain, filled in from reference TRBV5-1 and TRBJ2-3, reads KAGVTQTPRYLIKTRGQQVTLSCSPISGHRSVSWYQQTPGQGLQFLFEYFSETQRNKGNFPGRFSGRQFSNSRSEMNVSTLELGDSALYLCASSSTGPDTQYFGPGTRLTVL.

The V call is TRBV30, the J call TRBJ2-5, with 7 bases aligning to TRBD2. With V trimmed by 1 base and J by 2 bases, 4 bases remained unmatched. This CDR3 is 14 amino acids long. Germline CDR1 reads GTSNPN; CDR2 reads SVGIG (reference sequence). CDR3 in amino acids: CAWSGGGKQETQYF. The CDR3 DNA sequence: TGTGCCTGGAGTGGGGGGGGGAAACAAGAGACCCAGTACTTC.

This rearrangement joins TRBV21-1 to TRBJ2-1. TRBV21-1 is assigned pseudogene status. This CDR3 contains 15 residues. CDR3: CASSAGGSACNEQFF. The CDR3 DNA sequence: TGTGCCAGCAGCGCTGGGGGGAGCGCGTGCAATGAGCAGTTCTTC.

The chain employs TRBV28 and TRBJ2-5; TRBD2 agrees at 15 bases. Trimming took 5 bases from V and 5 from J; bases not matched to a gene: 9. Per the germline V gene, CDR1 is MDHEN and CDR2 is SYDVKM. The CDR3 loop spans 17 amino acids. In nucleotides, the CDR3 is TGTGCCAGCAGTCCCCAAGGACTAGCGGGAGGGTTTGAGACCCAGTACTTC. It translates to CASSPQGLAGGFETQYF. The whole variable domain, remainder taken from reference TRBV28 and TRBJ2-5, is DVKVTQSSRYLVKRTGEKVFLECVQDMDHENMFWYRQDPGLGLRLIYFSYDVKMKEKGDIPEGYSVSREKKERFSLILESASTNQTSMYLCASSPQGLAGGFETQYFGPGTRLLVL.

The CDR3 DNA reads as TGTGCCATCAGTGAGGACAGGGGGCTCGCCAAAAACATTCAGTACTTC. Residues: CAISEDRGLAKNIQYF. V and J are TRBV10-3 and TRBJ2-4; 10 bases align to TRBD1. The CDR3 runs to 16 residues. J lost 1 base, V lost 2 bases, and 2 bases had no gene match. CDR1 is ENHRY, CDR2 SYGVKD, per germline.

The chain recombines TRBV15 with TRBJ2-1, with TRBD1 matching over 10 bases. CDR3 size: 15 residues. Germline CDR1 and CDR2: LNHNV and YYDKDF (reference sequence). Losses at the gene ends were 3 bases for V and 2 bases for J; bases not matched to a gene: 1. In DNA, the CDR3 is TGTGCCACCAGCAGCGGACAGGGGGCCTACAATGAGCAGTTCTTC. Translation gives CATSSGQGAYNEQFF.

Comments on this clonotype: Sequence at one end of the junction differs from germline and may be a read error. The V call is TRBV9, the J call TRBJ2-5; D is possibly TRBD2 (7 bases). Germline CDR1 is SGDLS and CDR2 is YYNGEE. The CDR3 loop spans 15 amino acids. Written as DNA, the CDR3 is TGTGCCAGCAGCGTAGATCGGGGGGAGGGGGAGACCCACTACTTC. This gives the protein CASSVDRGEGETHYF.

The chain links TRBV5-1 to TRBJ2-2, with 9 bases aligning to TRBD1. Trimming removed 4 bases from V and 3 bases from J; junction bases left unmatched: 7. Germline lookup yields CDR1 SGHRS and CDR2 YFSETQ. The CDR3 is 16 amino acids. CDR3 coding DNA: TGCGCCAGCAGCCCGTACAGGGGGCCAGACACCGGGGAGCTGTTTTTT. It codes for CASSPYRGPDTGELFF.

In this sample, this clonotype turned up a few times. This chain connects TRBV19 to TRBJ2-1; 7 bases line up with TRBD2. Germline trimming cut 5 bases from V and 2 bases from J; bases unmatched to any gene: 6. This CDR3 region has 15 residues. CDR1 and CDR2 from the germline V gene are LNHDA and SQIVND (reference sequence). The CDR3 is CASSLLALAYNEQFF. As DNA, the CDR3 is TGTGCCAGTAGTTTACTAGCGCTGGCCTACAATGAGCAGTTCTTC. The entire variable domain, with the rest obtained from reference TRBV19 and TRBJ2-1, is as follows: DGGITQSPKYLFRKEGQNVTLSCEQNLNHDAMYWYRQDPGQGLRLIYYSQIVNDFQKGDIAEGYSVSREKKESFPLTVTSAQKNPTAFYLCASSLLALAYNEQFFGPGTRLTVL.

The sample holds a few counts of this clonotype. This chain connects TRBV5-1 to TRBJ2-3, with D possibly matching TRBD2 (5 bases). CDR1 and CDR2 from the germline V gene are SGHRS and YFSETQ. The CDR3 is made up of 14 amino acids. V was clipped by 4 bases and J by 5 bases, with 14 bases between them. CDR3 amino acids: CASSQETTQDTQYF. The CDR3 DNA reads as TGCGCCAGCAGCCAGGAGACTACGCAAGATACGCAGTATTTT.

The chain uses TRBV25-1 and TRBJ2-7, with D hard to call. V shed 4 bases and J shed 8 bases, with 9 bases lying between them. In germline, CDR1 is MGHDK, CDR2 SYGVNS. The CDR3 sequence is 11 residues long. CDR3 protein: CASSARVQQYF. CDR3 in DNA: TGTGCCAGCAGTGCCCGGGTTCAGCAGTACTTC.

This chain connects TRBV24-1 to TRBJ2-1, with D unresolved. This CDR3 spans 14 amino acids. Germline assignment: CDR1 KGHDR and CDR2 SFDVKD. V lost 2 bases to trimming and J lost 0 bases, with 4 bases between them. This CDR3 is CATSDSRSYNEQFF. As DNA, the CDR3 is TGTGCCACCAGTGATTCCCGCTCCTACAATGAGCAGTTCTTC.

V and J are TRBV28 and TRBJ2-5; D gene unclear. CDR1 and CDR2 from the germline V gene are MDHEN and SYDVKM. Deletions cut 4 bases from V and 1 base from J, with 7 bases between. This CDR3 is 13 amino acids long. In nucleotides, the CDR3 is TGTGCCAGCAGTTCCCCAGCCCAAGAGACCCAGTACTTC. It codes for CASSSPAQETQYF.

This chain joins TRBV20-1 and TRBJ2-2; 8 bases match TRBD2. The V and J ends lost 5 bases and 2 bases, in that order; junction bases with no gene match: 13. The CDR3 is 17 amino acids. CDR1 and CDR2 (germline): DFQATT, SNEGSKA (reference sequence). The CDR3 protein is CSASHPDSGGNTGELFF. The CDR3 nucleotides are TGCAGTGCTTCGCACCCCGACAGCGGGGGTAACACCGGGGAGCTGTTTTTT.

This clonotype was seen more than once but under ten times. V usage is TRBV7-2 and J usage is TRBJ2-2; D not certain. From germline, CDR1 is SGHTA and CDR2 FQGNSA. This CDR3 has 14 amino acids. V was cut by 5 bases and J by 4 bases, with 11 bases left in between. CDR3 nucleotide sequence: TGTGCCAGCAGCAACCGACGGTCCACCGGGGAGCTGTTTTTT. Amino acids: CASSNRRSTGELFF. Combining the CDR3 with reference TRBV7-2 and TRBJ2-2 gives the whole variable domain GAGVSQSPSNKVTEKGKDVELRCDPISGHTALYWYRQSLGQGLEFLIYFQGNSAPDKSGLPSDRFSAERTGGSVSTLTIQRTQQEDSAVYLCASSNRRSTGELFFGEGSRLTVL.

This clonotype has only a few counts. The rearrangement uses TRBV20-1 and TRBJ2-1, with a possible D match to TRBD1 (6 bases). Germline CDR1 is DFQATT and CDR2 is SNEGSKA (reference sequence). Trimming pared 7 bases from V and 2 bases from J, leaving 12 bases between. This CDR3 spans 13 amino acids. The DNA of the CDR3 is TGCAGTGTCGAGGACAGCACCTACAATGAGCAGTTCTTC. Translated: CSVEDSTYNEQFF.

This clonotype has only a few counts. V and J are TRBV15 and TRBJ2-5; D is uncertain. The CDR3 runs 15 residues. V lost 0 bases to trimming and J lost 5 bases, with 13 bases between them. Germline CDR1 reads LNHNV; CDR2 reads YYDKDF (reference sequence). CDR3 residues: CATSRDRVPSETQYF. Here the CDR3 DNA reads TGTGCCACCAGCAGAGATCGGGTCCCCTCGGAGACCCAGTACTTC.

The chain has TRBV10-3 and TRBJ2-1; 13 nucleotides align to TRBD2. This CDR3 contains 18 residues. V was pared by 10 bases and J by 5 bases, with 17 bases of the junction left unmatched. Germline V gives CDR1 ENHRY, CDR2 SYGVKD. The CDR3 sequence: CATAPLLAGGTLNNEQFF. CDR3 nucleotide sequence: TGTGCCACCGCCCCCCTACTAGCGGGAGGGACCCTTAACAATGAGCAGTTCTTC.

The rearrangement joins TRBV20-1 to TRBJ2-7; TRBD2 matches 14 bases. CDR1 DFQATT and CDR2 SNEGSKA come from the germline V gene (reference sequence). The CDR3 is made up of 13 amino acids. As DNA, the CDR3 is TGCAGCCTGGGGACTAGCGGGAGTGGCGAGCAGTACTTC. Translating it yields CSLGTSGSGEQYF.

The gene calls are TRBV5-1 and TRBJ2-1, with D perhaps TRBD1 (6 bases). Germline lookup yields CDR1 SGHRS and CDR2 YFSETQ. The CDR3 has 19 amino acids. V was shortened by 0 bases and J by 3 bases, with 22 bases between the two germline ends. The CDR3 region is CASSLARPPGAAIYNEQFF. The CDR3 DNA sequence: TGCGCCAGCAGCTTGGCCCGCCCCCCAGGGGCCGCGATCTACAATGAGCAGTTCTTC.

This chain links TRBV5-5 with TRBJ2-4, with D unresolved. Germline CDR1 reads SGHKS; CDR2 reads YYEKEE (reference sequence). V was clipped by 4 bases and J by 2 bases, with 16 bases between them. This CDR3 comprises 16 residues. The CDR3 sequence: CASSRSIDTTKNIQYF. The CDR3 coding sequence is TGTGCCAGCAGCCGGTCAATTGATACGACCAAAAACATTCAGTACTTC.

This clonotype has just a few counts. DNA for the CDR3: TGCAGTGCTAGAGTTTGGACTAGCGGGAAAAAGTCCTACAATGAGCAGTTCTTC. Translation: CSARVWTSGKKSYNEQFF. V gene TRBV20-1 combines with J gene TRBJ2-1; 12 nucleotides line up with TRBD2. The CDR3 spans 18 residues. V was pared by 1 base and J by 1 base, with 8 bases of the junction left unmatched. CDR1 DFQATT and CDR2 SNEGSKA come from the germline V gene (reference sequence).